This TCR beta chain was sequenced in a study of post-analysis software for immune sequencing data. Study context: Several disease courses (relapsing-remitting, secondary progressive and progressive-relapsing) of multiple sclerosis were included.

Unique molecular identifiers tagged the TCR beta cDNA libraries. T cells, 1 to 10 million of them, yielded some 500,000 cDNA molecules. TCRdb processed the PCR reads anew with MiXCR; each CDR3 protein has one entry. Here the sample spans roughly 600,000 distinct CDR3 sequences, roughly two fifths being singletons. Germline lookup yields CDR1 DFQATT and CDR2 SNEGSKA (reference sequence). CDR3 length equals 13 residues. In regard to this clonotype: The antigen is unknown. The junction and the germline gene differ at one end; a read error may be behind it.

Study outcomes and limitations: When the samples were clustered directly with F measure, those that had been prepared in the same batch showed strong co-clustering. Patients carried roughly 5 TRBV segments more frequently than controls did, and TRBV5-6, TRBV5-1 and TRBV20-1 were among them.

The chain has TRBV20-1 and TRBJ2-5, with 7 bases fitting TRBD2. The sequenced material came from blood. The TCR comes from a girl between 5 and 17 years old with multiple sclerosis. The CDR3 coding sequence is TGCGGTGCTCGACTAGCCTCTTTTGAGACCCAGTACTTC. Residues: CGARLASFETQYF.